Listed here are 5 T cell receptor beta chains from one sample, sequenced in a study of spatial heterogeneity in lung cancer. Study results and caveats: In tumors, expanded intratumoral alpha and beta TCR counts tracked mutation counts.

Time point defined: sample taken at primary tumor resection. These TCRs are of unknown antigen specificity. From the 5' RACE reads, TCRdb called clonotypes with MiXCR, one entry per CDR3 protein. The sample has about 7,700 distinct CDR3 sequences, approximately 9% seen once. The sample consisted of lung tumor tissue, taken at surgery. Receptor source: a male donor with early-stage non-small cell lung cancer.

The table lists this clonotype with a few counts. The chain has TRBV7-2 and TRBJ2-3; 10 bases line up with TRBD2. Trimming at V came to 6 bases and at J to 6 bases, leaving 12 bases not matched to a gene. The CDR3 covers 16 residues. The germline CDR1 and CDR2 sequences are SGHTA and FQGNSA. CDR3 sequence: CASRSPGLASSDTQYF. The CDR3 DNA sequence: TGTGCCAGCAGATCACCGGGACTAGCGTCGTCTGATACGCAGTATTTT.

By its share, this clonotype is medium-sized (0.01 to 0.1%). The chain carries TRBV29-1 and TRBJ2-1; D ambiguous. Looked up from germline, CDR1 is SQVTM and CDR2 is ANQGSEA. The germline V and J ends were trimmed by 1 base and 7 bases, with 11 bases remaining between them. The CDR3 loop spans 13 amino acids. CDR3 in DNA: TGCAGCGTTGAAGGAAGTCAAGTAAATGAGCAGTTCTTC. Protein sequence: CSVEGSQVNEQFF.

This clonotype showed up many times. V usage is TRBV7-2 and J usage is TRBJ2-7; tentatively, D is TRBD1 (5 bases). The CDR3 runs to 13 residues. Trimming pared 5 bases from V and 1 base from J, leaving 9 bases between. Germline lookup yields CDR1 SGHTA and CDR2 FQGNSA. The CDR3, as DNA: TGTGCCAGCAGCCTGGCAGGGTCCTACGAGCAGTACTTC. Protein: CASSLAGSYEQYF.

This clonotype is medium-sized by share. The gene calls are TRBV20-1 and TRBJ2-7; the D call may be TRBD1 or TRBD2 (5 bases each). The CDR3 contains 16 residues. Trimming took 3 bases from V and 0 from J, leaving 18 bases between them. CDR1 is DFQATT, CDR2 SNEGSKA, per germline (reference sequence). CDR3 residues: CSASGMERGHSYEQYF. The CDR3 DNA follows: TGCAGTGCTAGTGGGATGGAGAGGGGCCACTCCTACGAGCAGTACTTC.

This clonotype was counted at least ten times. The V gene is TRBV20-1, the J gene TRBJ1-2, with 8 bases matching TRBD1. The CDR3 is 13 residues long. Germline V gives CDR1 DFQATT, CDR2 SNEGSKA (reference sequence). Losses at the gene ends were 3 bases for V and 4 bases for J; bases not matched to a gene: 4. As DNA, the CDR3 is TGCAGTGCTAGGCCCACAGGGGGCTATGGCTACACCTTC. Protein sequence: CSARPTGGYGYTF.